This entry features one T cell receptor (beta chain) sequence. Splitting of CD4+ cells produced CD45RA+ naive and CD45RA-negative memory subsets. This entry belongs to a study of shared clonotypes between healthy human individuals. Each subset's genomic DNA was shared equally among a number of immunoSEQ plates. Source study methods: Owing to the provision of junction-only sequences devoid of quality scores by immunoSEQ, filtering differed. Sequenced by immunoSEQ multiplex PCR; TCRdb stores in-frame clones only, minus some. V, J and clone size reflect that table, while D and trimming were determined from the DNA. The table shows roughly 1.5 million clones, with approximately 98% occurring only once. This TCR was recovered from a man aged 25-45 years in good health. Sequencing input: naive CD4+ T cells sorted from blood. Subset defined: CD45RA+ positively selected.

The CDR3 sequence: CAWGRPSPQGSNEKLFF. As DNA, the CDR3 is TGTGCCTGGGGTCGTCCATCACCACAGGGAAGTAATGAAAAACTGTTTTTT. V is TRBV30 and J is TRBJ1-4; tentatively, D is TRBD1 (6 bases). Trimming removed 5 bases from V and 4 bases from J, with 23 bases in between. There are 17 residues in the CDR3. Germline CDR1 reads GTSNPN; CDR2 reads SVGIG (reference sequence).